The entry that follows covers one TCR beta chain sequence. The sample belongs to a study of memory CD8 T cells in hepatitis C reinfection. The time point is: late/post reinfection, 12 to 24 weeks after detection. No in vitro expansion preceded TCR sequencing of the sorted cells. This table comes from immunoSEQ multiplex PCR, and its TCRdb copy is limited to in-frame clones, with some not included. The top ten clones hold approximately 0.67% of a sample with some 44,000 clones, 89% of them seen once. V trimming: 6 bases; J trimming: 6 bases; junction bases outside the gene matches: 14. CDR3 size: 16 residues. CDR1 MNHEY and CDR2 SMNVEV come from the germline V gene (reference sequence).

The TCR originated in a man between 18 and 29 years old with hepatitis C virus infection. This rearrangement joins TRBV27 to TRBJ2-3; 8 bases agree with TRBD2. The specimen was naive CD8+ T cells sorted from blood. As DNA, the CDR3 is TGTGCCAGCAGCCGGGGTGCGGGGGGCGGGCTTGATACGCAGTATTTT. Amino acids: CASSRGAGGGLDTQYF.